One sample yielded the 25 T cell receptor beta chains listed below, sequenced in a study of beta chain features in type 1 diabetes. Expressed TCRB transcripts were sequenced because the entire RNA isolate underwent reverse transcription. The table came from immunoSEQ multiplex PCR; TCRdb's copy has only in-frame clones and leaves some out. Of about 620,000 clones in the sample, around 15% are singletons; the top ten hold 0.093%. The sequencing input was naive CD4+ T cells from blood. Source of these receptors: a young man in good health.

This clone was recorded a few times. The chain carries TRBV5-4 and TRBJ2-2; 9 bases fit TRBD1. The CDR3 sequence is 16 residues long. The V and J ends lost 3 bases and 3 bases, in that order; junction bases with no gene match: 6. CDR1 SGHNT and CDR2 YYREEE come from the germline V gene (reference sequence). The DNA of the CDR3 is TGTGCCAGCAGCTCGGCCGGGACAGGGTACACCGGGGAGCTGTTTTTT. This codes for CASSSAGTGYTGELFF.

The J gene is TRBJ1-2, the V gene TRBV13, with D unresolved. CDR1 and CDR2 from the germline V gene are PRHDT and FYEKMQ (reference sequence). This CDR3 has 19 residues. With 1 base removed from V and 5 bases from J, the gap between germline ends came to 26 bases. The CDR3 region is CASSLVQAASDYGAYGYTF. DNA of the CDR3: TGTGCCAGCAGCTTAGTCCAGGCTGCTTCCGACTATGGAGCGTATGGCTACACCTTC.

This clone was counted only a few times. V usage is TRBV7-9 and J usage is TRBJ1-1, with D possibly matching TRBD1 (6 bases). V was shortened by 5 bases and J by 1 base, with 11 bases between the two germline ends. This CDR3 has 14 amino acids. Germline V gives CDR1 SEHNR, CDR2 FQNEAQ (reference sequence). The CDR3 loop is CASSAQGPNTEAFF. DNA for the CDR3: TGTGCCAGCAGCGCACAGGGCCCGAACACTGAAGCTTTCTTT.

The V and J genes are TRBV5-4 and TRBJ2-6; D unclear. Germline V gene data show CDR1 as SGHNT and CDR2 as YYREEE (reference sequence). This CDR3 is built from 16 residues. Trimming took 2 bases from V and 0 from J, leaving 9 bases between them. The CDR3 region has the DNA TGTGCCAGCAGCTTACACCGCCTCTCTGGGGCCAACGTCCTGACTTTC. It codes for CASSLHRLSGANVLTF.

This clone has a handful of counts. The chain carries TRBV9 and TRBJ2-1; 10 nucleotides match TRBD2. The CDR3 totals 17 residues. Germline V CDR1 and CDR2: SGDLS, YYNGEE. With 0 bases clipped from V and 2 bases from J, the junction kept 5 bases outside the gene matches. CDR3 sequence (DNA): TGTGCCAGCAGCGTAGGAACTAGCGGGAACCCCTACAATGAGCAGTTCTTC. Translating gives CASSVGTSGNPYNEQFF.

The chain joins TRBV10-3 to TRBJ2-7, with TRBD2 matching 10 bases. In germline, CDR1 is ENHRY, CDR2 SYGVKD. The J segment lost 7 bases and the V segment lost 5 bases, leaving 8 bases of the junction unmatched. The CDR3 spans 14 residues. The CDR3 loop reads CAISWTSGVREQYF. The CDR3 DNA reads as TGTGCCATCAGTTGGACTAGCGGCGTAAGAGAGCAGTACTTC.

This clone has a handful of counts. The chain uses TRBV9 and TRBJ1-1, with 8 bases that match TRBD1. The CDR3 runs 16 residues. Trimming removed 4 bases from V and 0 bases from J; junction bases left unmatched: 8. Germline V CDR1 and CDR2: SGDLS, YYNGEE. CDR3 protein: CASSNPRGQVNTEAFF. The CDR3 coding sequence is TGTGCCAGCAGCAATCCCAGGGGGCAAGTGAACACTGAAGCTTTCTTT. The whole variable domain, remainder taken from reference TRBV9 and TRBJ1-1, is DSGVTQTPKHLITATGQRVTLRCSPRSGDLSVYWYQQSLDQGLQFLIQYYNGEERAKGNILERFSAQQFPDLHSELNLSSLELGDSALYFCASSNPRGQVNTEAFFGQGTRLTVV.

V usage is TRBV9 and J usage is TRBJ2-7, with 11 nucleotides matching TRBD1. This CDR3 region has 15 residues. CDR1 and CDR2 from the germline V gene are SGDLS and YYNGEE. Trimming cost V 0 bases and J 2 bases; bases outside gene matches: 1. This chain's CDR3 is CASSVGTGGAYEQYF. CDR3 nucleotide sequence: TGTGCCAGCAGCGTAGGGACAGGGGGCGCCTACGAGCAGTACTTC. The variable domain in full, completed from reference TRBV9 and TRBJ2-7, reads DSGVTQTPKHLITATGQRVTLRCSPRSGDLSVYWYQQSLDQGLQFLIQYYNGEERAKGNILERFSAQQFPDLHSELNLSSLELGDSALYFCASSVGTGGAYEQYFGPGTRLTVT.

The CDR3 coding sequence is TGTGCCAGCAGCCCCAAGAAGGGACTAGCGGATAGTGAGACCCAGTACTTC. It is translated as CASSPKKGLADSETQYF. The chain joins TRBV11-3 to TRBJ2-5, with TRBD2 identical over 11 bases. CDR3 length equals 17 residues. In germline, CDR1 is SGHNT, CDR2 YENEEA. The J segment lost 5 bases and the V segment lost 5 bases, leaving 13 bases of the junction unmatched.

The chain links TRBV4-1 to TRBJ1-5; no clear D. Germline V gives CDR1 MGHRA, CDR2 YSYEKL. Trimming stripped 0 bases from V and 7 bases from J, with 10 bases between. This CDR3 contains 14 residues. The CDR3 DNA sequence: TGCGCCAGCAGCCAAGAGAGTGAGAGCCAGCCCCAGCATTTT. This codes for CASSQESESQPQHF.

CDR3 coding DNA: TGCGCCAGCAGCTCGAATTCCGGGATTAACTATGGCTACACCTTC. This codes for CASSSNSGINYGYTF. V is TRBV5-1 and J is TRBJ1-2; the D is unclear. CDR3 length equals 15 residues. Germline V lookup: CDR1 SGHRS, CDR2 YFSETQ. Between the trimmed V and J ends, which lost 3 bases and 1 base, there was a span of 13 bases.

This clone was detected a few times. This chain uses TRBV11-2 with TRBJ1-1, with D perhaps TRBD1 (5 bases). Per germline, CDR1 SGHAT and CDR2 FQNNGV. V was clipped by 4 bases and J by 1 base, with 10 bases between them. The CDR3 consists of 14 residues. The CDR3 DNA reads as TGTGCCAGCAGCTCACTGACAGAGAACACTGAAGCTTTCTTT. It encodes CASSSLTENTEAFF.

This clone was recorded many times. The chain employs TRBV5-4 and TRBJ2-1; 8 bases agree with TRBD1. The CDR3 length is 15 residues. The junction had 10 bases not matched to a gene; V was cut back by 4 bases and J by 7 bases. Germline loops: CDR1 SGHNT, CDR2 YYREEE (reference sequence). The CDR3 loop reads CASSPFSGGRNEQFF. CDR3 nucleotide sequence: TGTGCCAGCAGCCCCTTCTCAGGGGGCAGGAATGAGCAGTTCTTC.

This clone was seen more than once but under ten times. The rearrangement uses TRBV2 and TRBJ2-1; the match to TRBD1 covers 8 bases. CDR1 SNHLY and CDR2 FYNNEI come from the germline V gene. The trim removed 5 bases at V and 7 bases at J, leaving 10 bases unmatched. The CDR3 contains 15 residues. The chain's CDR3 is CASSWTGMGWNEQFF. CDR3 bases: TGTGCCAGCAGTTGGACAGGGATGGGATGGAATGAGCAGTTCTTC.

The chain couples TRBV5-1 to TRBJ2-1; weak D call: TRBD1 (5 bases). The V gene's germline CDR1 is SGHRS and CDR2 YFSETQ. Between the trimmed V and J ends, which lost 3 bases and 1 base, there was a span of 11 bases. This CDR3 contains 15 residues. The CDR3 DNA reads as TGCGCCAGCAGCTCCAGGGTAGGATCCTACAATGAGCAGTTCTTC. Translating it yields CASSSRVGSYNEQFF.

The chain recombines TRBV2 with TRBJ2-7; 7 nucleotides match TRBD2. The CDR3 runs 15 residues. The germline V gene encodes CDR1 SNHLY and CDR2 FYNNEI. Unmatched junction bases numbered 11, after V lost 6 bases and J lost 3 bases. CDR3 loop: CASRLDGRSVYEQYF. CDR3 DNA: TGTGCCAGCAGGCTCGACGGGAGGTCCGTCTACGAGCAGTACTTC.

The chain uses TRBV7-2 and TRBJ2-3, with 7 bases matching TRBD2. Trimming at V came to 3 bases and at J to 6 bases, leaving 6 bases not matched to a gene. Per the germline V gene, CDR1 is SGHTA and CDR2 is FQGNSA. CDR3 length: 14 residues. This chain's CDR3 is CASSFSPGGDTQYF. Written as DNA, the CDR3 is TGTGCCAGCAGCTTTAGTCCCGGGGGGGATACGCAGTATTTT.

This clone was seen only a few times. This chain links TRBV5-1 with TRBJ2-1; 8 positions agree with TRBD2. The V gene end was trimmed by 1 base and the J gene end by 4 bases; junction bases not matched to a gene: 4. Germline V CDR1 and CDR2: SGHRS, YFSETQ. This CDR3 comprises 15 residues. The CDR3 region is CASSLQVAGYNEQFF. The DNA for the CDR3 is TGCGCCAGCAGCTTGCAGGTAGCGGGATACAATGAGCAGTTCTTC.

This chain uses TRBV7-2 with TRBJ2-3; the D gene is possibly TRBD1 (6 bases). The length of the CDR3 is 15 residues. Between the trimmed V and J ends, which lost 3 bases and 0 bases, there was a span of 10 bases. Germline CDR1 is SGHTA and CDR2 is FQGNSA. The CDR3 DNA sequence: TGTGCCAGCAGCTTTGACAGGACTAGCACAGATACGCAGTATTTT. Protein product: CASSFDRTSTDTQYF.

This clone was seen more than once but under ten times. The chain employs TRBV6-6 and TRBJ2-3; D not resolved. Trimming pared 4 bases from V and 5 bases from J, leaving 7 bases between. Per the germline V gene, CDR1 is MNHNY and CDR2 is SVGAGI (reference sequence). The CDR3 is 12 residues long. The CDR3 sequence is CASSSFLDTQYF. The DNA of the CDR3 is TGTGCCAGCAGTTCATTCTTAGATACGCAGTATTTT.

A note on this clone: The sample contains more than one DNA sequence encoding this CDR3. The chain carries TRBV9 and TRBJ2-2, with a weak D call TRBD1 (6 bases). Between the trimmed V and J ends, which lost 1 base and 2 bases, there was a span of 9 bases. Germline V gene data show CDR1 as SGDLS and CDR2 as YYNGEE. CDR3 length equals 15 residues. The CDR3 sequence: CASSVSTGNTGELFF. CDR3 in DNA: TGTGCCAGCAGCGTATCGACAGGAAACACCGGGGAGCTGTTTTTT.

This clone was counted only a few times. The chain uses TRBV7-8 and TRBJ2-1; 7 bases are a match to TRBD2. This CDR3 comprises 16 residues. V lost 1 base, J lost 1 base, and 4 bases stayed unmatched. CDR1 is SGHVS, CDR2 FQNEAQ, per germline. The CDR3 here is CASSLVRLASYNEQFF. Here the CDR3 DNA reads TGTGCCAGCAGCTTAGTAAGACTAGCATCCTACAATGAGCAGTTCTTC.

The gene calls are TRBV5-1 and TRBJ2-5; the match to TRBD2 covers 8 bases. The CDR3 is made up of 14 amino acids. The V and J ends lost 3 bases and 7 bases, in that order; junction bases with no gene match: 8. Germline CDR1 SGHRS, CDR2 YFSETQ. CDR3 nucleotide sequence: TGCGCCAGCAGCTCCCCGCGGGCGGGGGGGACCCAGTACTTC. Translating it yields CASSSPRAGGTQYF.

This clone was counted only a few times. The chain has TRBV9 and TRBJ1-5; 7 bases fit TRBD1. V gave up 2 bases and J gave up 2 bases; unmatched junction bases: 1. Per the germline V gene, CDR1 is SGDLS and CDR2 is YYNGEE. CDR3 length: 14 residues. The CDR3 DNA reads as TGTGCCAGCAGCGTTACAGGGGGCAATCAGCCCCAGCATTTT. Encoded protein: CASSVTGGNQPQHF.

The chain joins TRBV7-3 to TRBJ1-2, with 11 bases that match TRBD1. CDR1 SGHTA and CDR2 FQGTGA come from the germline V gene. V shed 2 bases and J 3 bases; nucleotides not matched to a gene: 2. This CDR3 has 15 residues. The CDR3 bases are TGTGCCAGCAGCTTACGGACAGGGGGCGACTATGGCTACACCTTC. This gives the protein CASSLRTGGDYGYTF.